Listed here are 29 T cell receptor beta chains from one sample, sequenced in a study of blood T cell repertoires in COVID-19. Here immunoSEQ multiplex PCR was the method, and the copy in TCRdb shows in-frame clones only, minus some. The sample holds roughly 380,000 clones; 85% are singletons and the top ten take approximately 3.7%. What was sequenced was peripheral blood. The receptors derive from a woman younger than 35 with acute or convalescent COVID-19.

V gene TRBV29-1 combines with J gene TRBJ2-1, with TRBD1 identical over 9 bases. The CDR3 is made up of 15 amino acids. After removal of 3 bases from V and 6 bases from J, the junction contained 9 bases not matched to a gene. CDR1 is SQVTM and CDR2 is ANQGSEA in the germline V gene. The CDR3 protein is CSVDWGQGKFNEQFF. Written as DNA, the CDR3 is TGCAGCGTTGACTGGGGACAGGGAAAGTTCAATGAGCAGTTCTTC.

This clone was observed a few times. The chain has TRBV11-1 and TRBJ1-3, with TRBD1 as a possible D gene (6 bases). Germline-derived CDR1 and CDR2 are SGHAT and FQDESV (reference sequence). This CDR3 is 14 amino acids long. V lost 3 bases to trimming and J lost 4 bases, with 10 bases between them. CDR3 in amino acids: CASSFRTAGNTIYF. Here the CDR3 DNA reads TGTGCCAGCAGCTTCAGGACAGCAGGAAACACCATATATTTT.

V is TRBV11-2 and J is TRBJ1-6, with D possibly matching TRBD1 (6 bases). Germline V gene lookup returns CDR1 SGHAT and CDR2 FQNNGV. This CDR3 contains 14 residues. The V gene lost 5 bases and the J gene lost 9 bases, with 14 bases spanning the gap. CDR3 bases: TGTGCCAGCAGCCCCGGGACAATCCTTTCACCCCTCCACTTT. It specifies CASSPGTILSPLHF.

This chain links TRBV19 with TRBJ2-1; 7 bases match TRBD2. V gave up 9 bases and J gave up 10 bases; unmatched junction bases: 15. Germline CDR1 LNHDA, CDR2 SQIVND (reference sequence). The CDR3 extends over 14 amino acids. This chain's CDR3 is CASDSGGRAGEQFF. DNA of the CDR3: TGTGCCAGCGACTCTGGGGGGAGGGCCGGGGAGCAGTTCTTC.

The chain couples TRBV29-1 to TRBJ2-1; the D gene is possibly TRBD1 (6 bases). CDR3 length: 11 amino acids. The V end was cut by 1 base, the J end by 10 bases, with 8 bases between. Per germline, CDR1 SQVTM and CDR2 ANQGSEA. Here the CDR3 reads CSVEAGEEQFF. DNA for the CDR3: TGCAGCGTTGAAGCAGGGGAGGAGCAGTTCTTC.

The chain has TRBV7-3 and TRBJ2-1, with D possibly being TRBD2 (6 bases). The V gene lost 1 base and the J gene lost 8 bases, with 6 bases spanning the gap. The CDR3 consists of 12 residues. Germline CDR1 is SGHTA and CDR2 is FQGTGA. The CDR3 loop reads CASSLSGDEQFF. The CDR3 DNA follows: TGTGCCAGCAGCTTAAGCGGGGATGAGCAGTTCTTC.

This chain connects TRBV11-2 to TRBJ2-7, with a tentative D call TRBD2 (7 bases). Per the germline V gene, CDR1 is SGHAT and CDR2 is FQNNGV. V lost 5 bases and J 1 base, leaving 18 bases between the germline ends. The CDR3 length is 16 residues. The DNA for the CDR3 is TGTGCCAGCAGCGTCCGGGGGGCGGGAGTTTCCTACGAGCAGTACTTC. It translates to CASSVRGAGVSYEQYF.

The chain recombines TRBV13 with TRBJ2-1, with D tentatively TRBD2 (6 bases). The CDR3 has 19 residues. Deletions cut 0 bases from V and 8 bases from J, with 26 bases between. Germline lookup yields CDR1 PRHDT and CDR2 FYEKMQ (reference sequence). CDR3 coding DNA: TGTGCCAGCAGCTTAGGCCTTATTAGCGGAACCGGAGAGGAGGATGAGCAGTTCTTC. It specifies CASSLGLISGTGEEDEQFF.

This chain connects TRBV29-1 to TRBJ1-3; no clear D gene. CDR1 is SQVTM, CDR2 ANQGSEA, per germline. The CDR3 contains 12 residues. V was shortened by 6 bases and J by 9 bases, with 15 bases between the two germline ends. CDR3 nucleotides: TGCAGCGTCGAACCCGGTGGCGGCACCATATATTTT. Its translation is CSVEPGGGTIYF.

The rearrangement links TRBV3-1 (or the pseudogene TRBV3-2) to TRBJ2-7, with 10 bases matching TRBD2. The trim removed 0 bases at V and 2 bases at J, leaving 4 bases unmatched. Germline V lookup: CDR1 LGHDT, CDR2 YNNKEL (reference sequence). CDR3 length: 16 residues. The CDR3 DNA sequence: TGTGCCAGCAGCCAAGATTTGCTAGCGGGGGCCTACGAGCAGTACTTC. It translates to CASSQDLLAGAYEQYF.

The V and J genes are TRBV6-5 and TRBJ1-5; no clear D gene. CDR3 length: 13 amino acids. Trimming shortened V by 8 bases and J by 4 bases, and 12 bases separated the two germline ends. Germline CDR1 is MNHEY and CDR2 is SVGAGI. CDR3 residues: CASWAVSNQPQHF. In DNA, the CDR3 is TGTGCCAGCTGGGCAGTTAGTAATCAGCCCCAGCATTTT.

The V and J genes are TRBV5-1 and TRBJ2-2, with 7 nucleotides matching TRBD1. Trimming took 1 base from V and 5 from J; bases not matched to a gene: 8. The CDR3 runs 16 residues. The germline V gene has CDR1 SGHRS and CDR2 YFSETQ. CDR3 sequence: CASSLSFSQGTGELFF. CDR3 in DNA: TGCGCCAGCAGCTTGAGTTTTTCACAGGGGACCGGGGAGCTGTTTTTT.

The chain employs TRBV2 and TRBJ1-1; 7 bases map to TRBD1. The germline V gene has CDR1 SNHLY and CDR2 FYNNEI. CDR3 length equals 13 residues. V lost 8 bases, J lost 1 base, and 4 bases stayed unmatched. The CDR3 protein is CASVTGQNTEAFF. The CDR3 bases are TGTGCCAGCGTGACAGGGCAGAACACTGAAGCTTTCTTT.

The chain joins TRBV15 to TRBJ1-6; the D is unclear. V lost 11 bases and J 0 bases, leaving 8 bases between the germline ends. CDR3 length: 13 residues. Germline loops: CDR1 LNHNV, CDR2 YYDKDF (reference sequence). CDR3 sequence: CALGSSYNSPLHF. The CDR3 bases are TGTGCCCTCGGGAGCTCCTATAATTCACCCCTCCACTTT. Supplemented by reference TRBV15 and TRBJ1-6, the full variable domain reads DAMVIQNPRYQVTQFGKPVTLSCSQTLNHNVMYWYQQKSSQAPKLLFHYYDKDFNNEADTPDNFQSRRPNTSFCFLDIRSPGLGDTAMYLCALGSSYNSPLHFGNGTRLTVT.

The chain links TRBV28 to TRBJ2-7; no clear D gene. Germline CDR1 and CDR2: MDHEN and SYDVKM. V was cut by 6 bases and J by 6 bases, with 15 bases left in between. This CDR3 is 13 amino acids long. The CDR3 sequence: CASSRPAGPEQYF. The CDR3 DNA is TGTGCCAGCAGCCGACCCGCAGGTCCCGAGCAGTACTTC.

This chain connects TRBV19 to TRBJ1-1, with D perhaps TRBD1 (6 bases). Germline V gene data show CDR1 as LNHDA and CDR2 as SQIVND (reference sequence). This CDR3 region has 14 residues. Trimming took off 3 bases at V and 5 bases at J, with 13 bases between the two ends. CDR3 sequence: CASSIQGYRTEAFF. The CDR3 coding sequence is TGTGCCAGTAGTATTCAGGGGTATAGGACTGAAGCTTTCTTT.

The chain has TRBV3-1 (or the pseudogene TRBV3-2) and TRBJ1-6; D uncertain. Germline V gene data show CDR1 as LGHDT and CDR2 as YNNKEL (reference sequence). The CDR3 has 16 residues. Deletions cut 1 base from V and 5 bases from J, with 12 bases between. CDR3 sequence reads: CASSQGGGWNNSPLHF. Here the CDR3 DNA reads TGTGCCAGCAGCCAAGGTGGAGGGTGGAATAATTCACCCCTCCACTTT.

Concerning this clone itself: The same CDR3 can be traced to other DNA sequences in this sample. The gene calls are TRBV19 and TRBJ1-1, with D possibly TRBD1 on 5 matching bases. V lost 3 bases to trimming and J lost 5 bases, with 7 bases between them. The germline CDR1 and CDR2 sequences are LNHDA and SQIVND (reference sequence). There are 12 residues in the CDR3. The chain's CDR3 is CASSMGGTEAFF. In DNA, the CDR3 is TGTGCCAGTAGTATGGGGGGAACTGAAGCTTTCTTT. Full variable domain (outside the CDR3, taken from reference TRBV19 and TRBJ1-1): DGGITQSPKYLFRKEGQNVTLSCEQNLNHDAMYWYRQDPGQGLRLIYYSQIVNDFQKGDIAEGYSVSREKKESFPLTVTSAQKNPTAFYLCASSMGGTEAFFGQGTRLTVV.

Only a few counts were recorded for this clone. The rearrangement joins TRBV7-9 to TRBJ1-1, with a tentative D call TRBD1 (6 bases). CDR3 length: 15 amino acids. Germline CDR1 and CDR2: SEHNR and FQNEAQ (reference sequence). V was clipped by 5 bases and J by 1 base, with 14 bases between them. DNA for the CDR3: TGTGCCAGCAGCGCAGCGGACAGACCGAACACTGAAGCTTTCTTT. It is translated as CASSAADRPNTEAFF.

This CDR3 reads CASSLLSTVDGYTF. The CDR3 coding sequence is TGTGCCAGCAGCTTGTTATCGACAGTAGATGGCTACACCTTC. This chain uses TRBV5-4 with TRBJ1-2, with D perhaps TRBD1 (5 bases). Germline CDR1 SGHNT, CDR2 YYREEE (reference sequence). The CDR3 is 14 residues long. V lost 1 base and J lost 6, with 13 bases in between.

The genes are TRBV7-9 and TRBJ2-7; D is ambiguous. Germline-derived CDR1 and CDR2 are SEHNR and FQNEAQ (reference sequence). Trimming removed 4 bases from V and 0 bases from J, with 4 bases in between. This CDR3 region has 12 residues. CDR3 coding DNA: TGTGCCAGCAGCTCGAGCTCCTACGAGCAGTACTTC. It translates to CASSSSSYEQYF. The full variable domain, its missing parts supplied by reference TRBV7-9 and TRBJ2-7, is DTGVSQNPRHKITKRGQNVTFRCDPISEHNRLYWYRQTLGQGPEFLTYFQNEAQLEKSRLLSDRFSAERPKGSFSTLEIQRTEQGDSAMYLCASSSSSYEQYFGPGTRLTVT.

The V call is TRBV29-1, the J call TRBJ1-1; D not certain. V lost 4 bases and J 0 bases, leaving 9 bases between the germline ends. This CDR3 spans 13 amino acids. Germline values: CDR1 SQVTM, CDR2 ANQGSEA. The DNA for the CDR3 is TGCAGCGTTGTCCGAGAGGTGAACACTGAAGCTTTCTTT. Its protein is CSVVREVNTEAFF. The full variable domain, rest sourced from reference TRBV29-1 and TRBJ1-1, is SAVISQKPSRDICQRGTSLTIQCQVDSQVTMMFWYRQQPGQSLTLIATANQGSEATYESGFVIDKFPISRPNLTFSTLTVSNMSPEDSSIYLCSVVREVNTEAFFGQGTRLTVV.

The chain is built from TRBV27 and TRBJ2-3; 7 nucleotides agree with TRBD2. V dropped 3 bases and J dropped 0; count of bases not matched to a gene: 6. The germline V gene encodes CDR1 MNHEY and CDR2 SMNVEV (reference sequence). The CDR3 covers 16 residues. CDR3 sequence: CASSLVREWSTDTQYF. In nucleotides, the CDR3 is TGTGCCAGCAGTTTGGTGCGGGAGTGGAGCACAGATACGCAGTATTTT.

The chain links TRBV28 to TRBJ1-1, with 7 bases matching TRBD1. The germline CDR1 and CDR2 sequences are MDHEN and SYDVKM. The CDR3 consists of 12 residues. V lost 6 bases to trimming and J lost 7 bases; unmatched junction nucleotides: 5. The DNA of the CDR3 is TGTGCCAGCAGCGCCGGGGACAGTGAAGCTTTCTTT. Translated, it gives CASSAGDSEAFF.

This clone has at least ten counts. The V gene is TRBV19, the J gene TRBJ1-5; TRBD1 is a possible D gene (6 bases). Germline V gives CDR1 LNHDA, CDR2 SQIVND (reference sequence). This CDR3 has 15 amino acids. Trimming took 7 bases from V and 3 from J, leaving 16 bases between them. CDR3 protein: CASKYTGTLNQPQHF. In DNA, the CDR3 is TGTGCCAGTAAATATACAGGGACCCTCAATCAGCCCCAGCATTTT.

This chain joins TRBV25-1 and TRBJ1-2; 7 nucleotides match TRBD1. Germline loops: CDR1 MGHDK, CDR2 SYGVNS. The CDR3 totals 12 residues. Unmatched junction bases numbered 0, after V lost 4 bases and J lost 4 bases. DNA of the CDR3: TGTGCCAGCAGTGGACAGGGCTATGGCTACACCTTC. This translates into CASSGQGYGYTF.

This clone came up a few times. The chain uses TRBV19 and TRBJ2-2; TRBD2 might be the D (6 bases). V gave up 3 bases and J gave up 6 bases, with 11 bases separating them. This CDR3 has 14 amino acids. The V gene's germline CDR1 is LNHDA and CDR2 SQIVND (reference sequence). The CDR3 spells CASSIEGRPGELFF. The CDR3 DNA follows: TGTGCCAGTAGTATTGAGGGGAGGCCCGGGGAGCTGTTTTTT. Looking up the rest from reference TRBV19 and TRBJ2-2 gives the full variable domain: DGGITQSPKYLFRKEGQNVTLSCEQNLNHDAMYWYRQDPGQGLRLIYYSQIVNDFQKGDIAEGYSVSREKKESFPLTVTSAQKNPTAFYLCASSIEGRPGELFFGEGSRLTVL.

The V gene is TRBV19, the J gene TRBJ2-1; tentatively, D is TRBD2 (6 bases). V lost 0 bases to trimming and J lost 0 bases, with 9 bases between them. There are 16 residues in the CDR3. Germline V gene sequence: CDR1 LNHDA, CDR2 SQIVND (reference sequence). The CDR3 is CASSIEAGNSYNEQFF. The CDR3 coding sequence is TGTGCCAGTAGTATAGAAGCGGGCAACTCCTACAATGAGCAGTTCTTC.

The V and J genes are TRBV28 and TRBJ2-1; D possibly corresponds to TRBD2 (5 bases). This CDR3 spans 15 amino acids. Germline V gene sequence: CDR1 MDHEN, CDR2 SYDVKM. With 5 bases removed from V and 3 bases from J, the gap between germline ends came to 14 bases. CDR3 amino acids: CASSPRATVYNEQFF. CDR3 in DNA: TGTGCCAGCAGTCCGAGGGCTACTGTCTACAATGAGCAGTTCTTC.